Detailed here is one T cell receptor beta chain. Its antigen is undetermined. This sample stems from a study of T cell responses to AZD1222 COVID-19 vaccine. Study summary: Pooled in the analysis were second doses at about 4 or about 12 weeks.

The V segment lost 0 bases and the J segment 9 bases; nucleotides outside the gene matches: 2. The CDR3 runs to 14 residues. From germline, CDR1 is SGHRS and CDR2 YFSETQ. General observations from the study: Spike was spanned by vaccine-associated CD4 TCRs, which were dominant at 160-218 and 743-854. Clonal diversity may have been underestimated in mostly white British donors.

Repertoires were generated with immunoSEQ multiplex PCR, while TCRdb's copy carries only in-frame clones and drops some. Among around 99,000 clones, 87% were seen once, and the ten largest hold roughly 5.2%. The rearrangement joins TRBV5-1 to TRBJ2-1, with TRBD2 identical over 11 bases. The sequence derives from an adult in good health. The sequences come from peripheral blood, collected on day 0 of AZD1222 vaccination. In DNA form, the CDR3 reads TGCGCCAGCAGCTTGGGACTAGCGGGGATTGAGCAGTTCTTC. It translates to CASSLGLAGIEQFF.